This T cell receptor beta chain was found in a study of cytomegalovirus exposure and HLA in healthy donors. Looking at the study overall: From roughly 180 million T cells, an earlier analysis saw roughly 100 million unique TCR beta sequences.

13 Jbeta primers and 60 Vbeta primers were used for the PCR. Sequencing was performed with immunoSEQ multiplex PCR; in TCRdb, only in-frame clones are kept and a portion is missing. The table has 150,000 to 200,000 clones, roughly 70% seen once. About this clone itself: Its antigen remains unknown.

Losses at the gene ends were 4 bases for V and 8 bases for J; bases not matched to a gene: 15. CDR3 length equals 16 residues. Germline CDR1 and CDR2: SGHNT and YYREEE (reference sequence). Broader study findings: Reportedly, fewer N-insertions than the roughly 700-donor mean appeared in an Asian-associated ancestry cluster in a later analysis.

This chain uses TRBV5-4 with TRBJ1-2; 9 bases are a match to TRBD1. The sequence was obtained from a woman between 50 and 59 years old in good health and CMV-seropositive. The sample taken for sequencing was PBMCs. Here the CDR3 DNA reads TGTGCCAGCAGCCCTGGGACAGGGCCCATCGGTTGGGGCTACACCTTC. It codes for CASSPGTGPIGWGYTF.